The next 14 T cell receptor beta chains were all read from a single sample in a study of cytomegalovirus exposure and HLA in healthy donors. Profiled with immunoSEQ multiplex PCR; TCRdb holds only in-frame clones, not every one. Of 71,000 or so clones detected, about 95% appear once; the ten largest clones hold approximately 1%. The sequenced sample was PBMCs. The receptors derive from a woman between 18 and 29 years old in good health and CMV-seronegative.

CDR3: CASTTERDLNGNEQFF. CDR3 coding DNA: TGTGCCTCCACGACGGAAAGAGACTTAAATGGCAATGAGCAGTTCTTC. The chain is built from TRBV30 and TRBJ2-1; no firm D call. V was clipped by 7 bases and J by 6 bases, with 25 bases between them. This CDR3 has 16 amino acids. CDR1 GTSNPN and CDR2 SVGIG come from the germline V gene (reference sequence).

The V gene is TRBV20-1, the J gene TRBJ2-1, with D possibly TRBD2 on 5 matching bases. CDR1 and CDR2 from the germline V gene are DFQATT and SNEGSKA (reference sequence). This CDR3 is 10 amino acids long. Trimming took 7 bases from V and 9 from J, leaving 10 bases between them. DNA for the CDR3: TGCAGTGTCAAACGGGGTGAGCAGTTCTTC. It codes for CSVKRGEQFF.

The chain carries TRBV7-3 and TRBJ1-1; 8 bases agree with TRBD1. This CDR3 region has 14 residues. Germline V gives CDR1 SGHTA, CDR2 FQGTGA. With V trimmed by 5 bases and J by 4 bases, 6 bases remained unmatched. CDR3 nucleotide sequence: TGTGCCAGCAGCCGATACAGGGGGGCCACTGAAGCTTTCTTT. Translation: CASSRYRGATEAFF.

V usage is TRBV10-3 and J usage is TRBJ1-6; possible D gene TRBD1, 5 bases. V was trimmed by 4 bases and J by 5 bases, leaving 18 bases between them. CDR1 ENHRY and CDR2 SYGVKD come from the germline V gene. This CDR3 region has 17 residues. The CDR3 DNA reads TGTGCCATCAGTGCCTCCGGGGGGTTCGTCGATAATTCACCCCTCCACTTT. As protein: CAISASGGFVDNSPLHF.

The chain combines TRBV27 with TRBJ2-7; TRBD2 might be the D (5 bases). This CDR3 contains 14 residues. V was clipped by 2 bases and J by 2 bases, with 10 bases between them. CDR1 is MNHEY, CDR2 SMNVEV, per germline (reference sequence). CDR3 sequence (DNA): TGTGCCAGCAGTTTAGAGGGAAGAGCCTACGAGCAGTACTTC. Residues: CASSLEGRAYEQYF.

This clone was picked up a small number of times. The chain joins TRBV7-6 to TRBJ1-3, with D uncertain. The germline V and J ends were trimmed by 5 bases and 0 bases, with 5 bases remaining between them. CDR3 size: 13 residues. Germline CDR1 SGHVS, CDR2 FNYEAQ. DNA for the CDR3: TGTGCCAGCAGCCAAAACTCTGGAAACACCATATATTTT. Its translation is CASSQNSGNTIYF.

This clone appeared a single time. The V and J genes are TRBV30 and TRBJ2-7, with D possibly matching TRBD1 (5 bases). The germline V gene encodes CDR1 GTSNPN and CDR2 SVGIG (reference sequence). Trimming removed 0 bases at V and 2 bases at J, with 14 bases between. This CDR3 comprises 15 residues. The CDR3 reads CAWSVHRLSTYEQYF. DNA for the CDR3: TGTGCCTGGAGTGTACACAGGCTCAGTACCTACGAGCAGTACTTC.

V is TRBV28 and J is TRBJ2-7, with TRBD1 matching 7 bases. Germline values: CDR1 MDHEN, CDR2 SYDVKM. After removal of 3 bases from V and 9 bases from J, the junction contained 11 bases not matched to a gene. This CDR3 is built from 14 residues. For the CDR3, the DNA is TGTGCCAGCAGTTTGGGCGGACAGGCCTTAGGGCAGTACTTC. Translated, it gives CASSLGGQALGQYF.

The chain's CDR3 is CASSKVLIGGAGQPQHF. CDR3 nucleotides: TGTGCCAGCAGTAAAGTTCTGATCGGGGGGGCGGGGCAGCCCCAGCATTTT. This sequence joins TRBV27 and TRBJ1-5; the D gene is possibly TRBD1 (6 bases). Germline values: CDR1 MNHEY, CDR2 SMNVEV (reference sequence). This CDR3 contains 17 residues. Trimming took 5 bases from V and 7 from J, leaving 24 bases between them.

Notes on this clone: At one of its ends the junction is not consistent with the germline gene, which may arise from a read error. The DNA of the CDR3 is TGTGCCAGCAGAGAAGGACTAGCGGGGGGGGTGTACCAAGAGACCCAGTACTTC. Protein sequence: CASREGLAGGVYQETQYF. This chain uses TRBV2 with TRBJ2-5, with 15 bases fitting TRBD2. This CDR3 contains 18 residues. The germline V gene encodes CDR1 SNHLY and CDR2 FYNNEI.

The V gene is TRBV27, the J gene TRBJ1-2, with unresolved D. This CDR3 region has 14 residues. Germline assignment: CDR1 MNHEY and CDR2 SMNVEV (reference sequence). Trimming took 5 bases from V and 4 from J, leaving 14 bases between them. The chain's CDR3 is CASSDSGRGYGYTF. The DNA of the CDR3 is TGTGCCAGCAGTGACTCCGGCAGAGGCTATGGCTACACCTTC.

This sequence joins TRBV10-3 and TRBJ2-7, with 10 bases lining up with TRBD2. The CDR3 is 15 residues long. V lost 10 bases, J lost 2 bases, and 11 bases stayed unmatched. Germline assignment: CDR1 ENHRY and CDR2 SYGVKD. CDR3 in DNA: TGTGCCAGCCGTACCGGGACTAGCGACGCCTACGAGCAGTACTTC. Protein sequence: CASRTGTSDAYEQYF.

This clone showed up just once. The chain combines TRBV4-1 with TRBJ2-3; D is unclear. Trimming shortened V by 1 base and J by 3 bases, and 2 bases separated the two germline ends. This CDR3 spans 12 amino acids. Germline loops: CDR1 MGHRA, CDR2 YSYEKL. CDR3 sequence: CASSQATDTQYF. The CDR3 DNA follows: TGCGCCAGCAGCCAAGCAACAGATACGCAGTATTTT.

The V and J genes are TRBV19 and TRBJ1-5; 8 nucleotides line up with TRBD1. The V segment lost 5 bases and the J segment 4 bases; nucleotides outside the gene matches: 7. CDR1 is LNHDA, CDR2 SQIVND, per germline (reference sequence). The CDR3 sequence is 15 residues long. CDR3 protein: CASSRGQGRNQPQHF. In nucleotides, the CDR3 is TGTGCCAGTAGTCGAGGACAGGGTAGGAATCAGCCCCAGCATTTT. Combining the CDR3 with reference TRBV19 and TRBJ1-5 gives the whole variable domain DGGITQSPKYLFRKEGQNVTLSCEQNLNHDAMYWYRQDPGQGLRLIYYSQIVNDFQKGDIAEGYSVSREKKESFPLTVTSAQKNPTAFYLCASSRGQGRNQPQHFGDGTRLSIL.